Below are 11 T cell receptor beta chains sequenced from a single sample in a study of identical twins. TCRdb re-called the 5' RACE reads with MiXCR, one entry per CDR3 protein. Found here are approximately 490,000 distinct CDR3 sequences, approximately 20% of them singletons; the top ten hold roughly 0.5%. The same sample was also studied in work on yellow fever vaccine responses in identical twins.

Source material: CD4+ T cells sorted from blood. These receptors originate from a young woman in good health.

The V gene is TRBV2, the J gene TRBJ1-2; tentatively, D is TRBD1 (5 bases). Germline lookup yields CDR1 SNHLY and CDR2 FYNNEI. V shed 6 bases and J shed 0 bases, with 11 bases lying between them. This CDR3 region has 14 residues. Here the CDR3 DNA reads TGTGCCAGCAGCGAGAGACAGTCTAACTATGGCTACACCTTC. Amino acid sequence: CASSERQSNYGYTF.

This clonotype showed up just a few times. The CDR3 DNA sequence: TGTGCCAGCAGAGCTGGTGAGGTGATATCCTACGAGCAGTACTTC. As protein: CASRAGEVISYEQYF. The V and J genes are TRBV5-7 and TRBJ2-7; D is ambiguous. TRBV5-7 qualifies as an ORF whose function is uncertain. The CDR3 length is 15 residues. The germline V and J ends were trimmed by 5 bases and 1 base, with 16 bases remaining between them.

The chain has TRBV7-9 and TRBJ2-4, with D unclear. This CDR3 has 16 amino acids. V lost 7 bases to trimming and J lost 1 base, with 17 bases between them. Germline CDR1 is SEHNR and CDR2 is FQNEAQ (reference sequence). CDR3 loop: CASTPNRALAKNIQYF. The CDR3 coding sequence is TGTGCCAGCACCCCGAATCGGGCTTTGGCCAAAAACATTCAGTACTTC.

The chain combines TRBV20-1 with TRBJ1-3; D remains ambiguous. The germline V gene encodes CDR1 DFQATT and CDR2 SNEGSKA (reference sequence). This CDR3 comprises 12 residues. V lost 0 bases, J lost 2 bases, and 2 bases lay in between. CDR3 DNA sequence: TGCAGTGCTAGAGATGCTGGAAACACCATATATTTT. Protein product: CSARDAGNTIYF.

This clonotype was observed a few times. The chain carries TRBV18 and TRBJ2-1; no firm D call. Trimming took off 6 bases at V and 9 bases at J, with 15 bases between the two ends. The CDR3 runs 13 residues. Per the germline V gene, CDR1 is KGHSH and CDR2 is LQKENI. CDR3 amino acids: CASSPHVFGEQFF. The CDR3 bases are TGTGCCAGCTCCCCTCATGTTTTCGGTGAGCAGTTCTTC. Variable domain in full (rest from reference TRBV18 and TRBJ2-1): NAGVMQNPRHLVRRRGQEARLRCSPMKGHSHVYWYRQLPEEGLKFMVYLQKENIIDESGMPKERFSAEFPKEGPSILRIQQVVRGDSAAYFCASSPHVFGEQFFGPGTRLTVL.

CDR3 in DNA: TGTGCCAGCAGCTTTACCGGGTTCGCTGGGGCCAACGTCCTGACTTTC. It codes for CASSFTGFAGANVLTF. The chain uses TRBV7-9 and TRBJ2-6; the D is unclear. V dropped 3 bases and J dropped 2 bases, with 11 bases sitting between them. This CDR3 is 16 amino acids long. Per the germline V gene, CDR1 is SEHNR and CDR2 is FQNEAQ (reference sequence). Drawing the rest from reference TRBV7-9 and TRBJ2-6, the complete variable domain is DTGVSQNPRHKITKRGQNVTFRCDPISEHNRLYWYRQTLGQGPEFLTYFQNEAQLEKSRLLSDRFSAERPKGSFSTLEIQRTEQGDSAMYLCASSFTGFAGANVLTFGAGSRLTVL.

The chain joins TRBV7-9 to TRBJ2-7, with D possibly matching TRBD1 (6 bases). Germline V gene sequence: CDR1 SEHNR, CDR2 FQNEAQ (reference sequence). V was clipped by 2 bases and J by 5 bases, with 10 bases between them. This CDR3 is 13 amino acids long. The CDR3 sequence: CASSLQGYNEQYF. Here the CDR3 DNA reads TGTGCCAGCAGCTTACAGGGGTACAACGAGCAGTACTTC.

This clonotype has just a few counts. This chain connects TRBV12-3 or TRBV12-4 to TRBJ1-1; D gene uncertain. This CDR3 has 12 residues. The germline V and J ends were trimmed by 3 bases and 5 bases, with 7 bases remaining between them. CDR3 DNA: TGTGCCAGCAGTTTTTTTGGGACTGAAGCTTTCTTT. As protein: CASSFFGTEAFF.

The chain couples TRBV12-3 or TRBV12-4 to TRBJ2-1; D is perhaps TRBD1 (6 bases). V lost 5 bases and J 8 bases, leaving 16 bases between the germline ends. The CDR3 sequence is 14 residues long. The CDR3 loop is CASSPTHHRDEQFF. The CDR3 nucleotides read TGTGCCAGCAGTCCTACTCACCACAGGGATGAGCAGTTCTTC.

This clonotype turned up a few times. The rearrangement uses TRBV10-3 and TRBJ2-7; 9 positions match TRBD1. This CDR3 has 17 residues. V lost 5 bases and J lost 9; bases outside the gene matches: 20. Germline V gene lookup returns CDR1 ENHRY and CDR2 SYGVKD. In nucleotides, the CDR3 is TGTGCCATCAGTAAAACCAACCCGGGACAGGGAGGATTGTCGCAGTACTTC. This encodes CAISKTNPGQGGLSQYF.

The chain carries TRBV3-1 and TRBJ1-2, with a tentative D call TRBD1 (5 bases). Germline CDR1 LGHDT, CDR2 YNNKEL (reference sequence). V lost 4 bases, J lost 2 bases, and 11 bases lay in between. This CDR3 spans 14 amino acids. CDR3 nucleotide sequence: TGTGCCAGCAGCCCGCAGGGAGCCAACTATGGCTACACCTTC. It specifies CASSPQGANYGYTF.